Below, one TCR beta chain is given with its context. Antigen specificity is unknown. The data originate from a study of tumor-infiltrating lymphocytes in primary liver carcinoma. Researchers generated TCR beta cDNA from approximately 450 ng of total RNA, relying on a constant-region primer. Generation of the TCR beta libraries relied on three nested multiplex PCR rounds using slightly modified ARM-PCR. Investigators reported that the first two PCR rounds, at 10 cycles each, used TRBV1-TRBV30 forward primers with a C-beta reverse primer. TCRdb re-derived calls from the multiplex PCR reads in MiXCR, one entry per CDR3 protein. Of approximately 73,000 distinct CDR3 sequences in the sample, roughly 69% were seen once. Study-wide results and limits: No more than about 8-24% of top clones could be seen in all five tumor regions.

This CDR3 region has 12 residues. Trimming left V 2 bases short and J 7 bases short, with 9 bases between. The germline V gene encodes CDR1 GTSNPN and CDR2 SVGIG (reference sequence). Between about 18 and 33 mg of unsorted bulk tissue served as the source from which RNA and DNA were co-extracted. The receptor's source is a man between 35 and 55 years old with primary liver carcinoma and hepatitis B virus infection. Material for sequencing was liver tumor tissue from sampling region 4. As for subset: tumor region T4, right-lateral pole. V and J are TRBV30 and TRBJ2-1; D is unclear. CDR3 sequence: CAWSTLLNEQFF. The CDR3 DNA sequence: TGTGCCTGGAGTACGCTCCTTAATGAGCAGTTCTTC.